These 27 T cell receptor beta chains were all obtained from the same sample, sequenced in a study of blood T cell repertoires in COVID-19. Clones were read by immunoSEQ multiplex PCR, and TCRdb kept only the in-frame ones, dropping some. Counted here are about 210,000 clones, 83% occurring once; the ten biggest clones make up about 2.3%. The source material was peripheral blood. The receptors originated from a woman between 35 and 50 years old with active or convalescent COVID-19.

The rearrangement links TRBV30 to TRBJ1-2, with 8 bases matching TRBD1. This CDR3 region has 12 residues. Germline V gives CDR1 GTSNPN, CDR2 SVGIG (reference sequence). V was clipped by 2 bases and J by 8 bases; unmatched bases: 4. CDR3 protein: CAWSLTGEGYTF. CDR3 coding DNA: TGTGCCTGGAGTTTGACAGGGGAAGGCTACACCTTC.

The genes are TRBV19 and TRBJ1-1; the D is unclear. The CDR3 covers 12 residues. The V and J ends lost 1 base and 9 bases respectively, with 9 bases between them. Germline assignment: CDR1 LNHDA and CDR2 SQIVND (reference sequence). The CDR3: CASSIAGGKAFF. The CDR3 coding sequence is TGTGCCAGTAGTATAGCGGGAGGTAAAGCTTTCTTT.

This clone was counted between two and nine times. Germline and junction disagree at one end, which may indicate a read error. V and J are TRBV5-1 and TRBJ1-2, with 8 nucleotides matching TRBD1. Germline V CDR1 and CDR2: SGHRS, YFSETQ. The CDR3 extends over 15 amino acids. CDR3 DNA sequence: TGCGCCAGCACCTTGGCAGGGGGCAAGAACTATGGCTACACCTTC. Its protein product is CASTLAGGKNYGYTF.

The rearrangement uses TRBV28 and TRBJ1-1; D unresolved. Per the germline V gene, CDR1 is MDHEN and CDR2 is SYDVKM. The CDR3 contains 15 residues. Between the trimmed V and J ends, which lost 3 bases and 0 bases, there was a span of 11 bases. This CDR3 reads CASSFPGLVNTEAFF. Written as DNA, the CDR3 is TGTGCCAGCAGTTTCCCGGGATTAGTGAACACTGAAGCTTTCTTT.

Notes on this clone: The sample holds other DNA sequences that translate to the same CDR3. The V call is TRBV5-1, the J call TRBJ1-1; D ambiguous. V gave up 4 bases and J gave up 0 bases, with 7 bases separating them. The length of the CDR3 is 13 residues. Looked up from germline, CDR1 is SGHRS and CDR2 is YFSETQ. CDR3 in DNA: TGCGCCAGCAGCAGCGGACTGAACACTGAAGCTTTCTTT. This sequence encodes CASSSGLNTEAFF.

The chain joins TRBV19 to TRBJ2-1, with 7 bases that match TRBD1. The germline V gene has CDR1 LNHDA and CDR2 SQIVND (reference sequence). CDR3 length: 13 amino acids. V lost 1 base to trimming and J lost 10 bases; unmatched junction nucleotides: 4. The CDR3: CASSIGGGREQFF. The CDR3 coding sequence is TGTGCCAGTAGTATAGGAGGGGGCCGGGAGCAGTTCTTC. The entire variable domain, with the rest obtained from reference TRBV19 and TRBJ2-1, is as follows: DGGITQSPKYLFRKEGQNVTLSCEQNLNHDAMYWYRQDPGQGLRLIYYSQIVNDFQKGDIAEGYSVSREKKESFPLTVTSAQKNPTAFYLCASSIGGGREQFFGPGTRLTVL.

This clone was observed once. This chain uses TRBV27 with TRBJ2-7, with D perhaps TRBD1 (6 bases). CDR3 size: 16 residues. Trimming removed 5 bases from V and 0 bases from J, with 17 bases in between. In germline, CDR1 is MNHEY, CDR2 SMNVEV (reference sequence). The CDR3 DNA sequence: TGTGCCAGCAGTGTCAACAGGGTCCCGCTCTCCTACGAGCAGTACTTC. Translated: CASSVNRVPLSYEQYF.

The chain employs TRBV7-2 and TRBJ1-1; D ambiguous. Germline V gene data show CDR1 as SGHTA and CDR2 as FQGNSA. Trimming took off 3 bases at V and 2 bases at J, with 7 bases between the two ends. CDR3 length: 13 residues. This CDR3 is CASSLARNTEAFF. The CDR3 nucleotides read TGTGCCAGCAGCTTGGCTCGAAACACTGAAGCTTTCTTT.

Many counts were recorded for this clone. The gene calls are TRBV18 and TRBJ1-5, with a possible D match to TRBD1 (6 bases). The CDR3 runs to 16 residues. V gave up 6 bases and J gave up 3 bases, with 18 bases separating them. From germline, CDR1 is KGHSH and CDR2 LQKENI. The CDR3 spells CASSPSLGQFNQPQHF. CDR3 bases: TGTGCCAGCTCGCCATCACTAGGACAGTTCAATCAGCCCCAGCATTTT.

V gene TRBV24-1 combines with J gene TRBJ1-2; D perhaps matches TRBD1 (5 bases). The CDR3 is 16 residues long. Germline lookup yields CDR1 KGHDR and CDR2 SFDVKD. Trimming removed 1 base from V and 4 bases from J, with 15 bases in between. CDR3 loop: CATSDLVSATVYGYTF. CDR3 nucleotides: TGTGCCACCAGTGATTTAGTGAGTGCGACAGTCTATGGCTACACCTTC.

The chain is built from TRBV4-2 and TRBJ1-1; D possibly corresponds to TRBD1 (6 bases). The V gene lost 4 bases and the J gene lost 0 bases, with 9 bases spanning the gap. CDR3 size: 14 residues. Germline assignment: CDR1 LGHNA and CDR2 YNFKEQ. The CDR3 is CASSLDRMNTEAFF. The DNA for the CDR3 is TGTGCCAGCAGCCTGGACAGAATGAACACTGAAGCTTTCTTT.

The chain carries TRBV14 and TRBJ2-7; TRBD1 might be the D (6 bases). CDR1 and CDR2 from the germline V gene are SGHDN and FVKESK. V lost 0 bases and J lost 0, with 9 bases in between. The CDR3 is 15 amino acids. The CDR3 coding sequence is TGTGCCAGCAGCCAAGAATGGGGGCTCTCCTACGAGCAGTACTTC. This encodes CASSQEWGLSYEQYF.

The rearrangement uses TRBV9 and TRBJ2-1, with D perhaps TRBD1 (6 bases). The V end lost 2 bases, the J end lost 3 bases, and 9 bases lay between the germline ends. Germline V gene sequence: CDR1 SGDLS, CDR2 YYNGEE. The length of the CDR3 is 14 residues. This chain's CDR3 is CASSVEGVYNEQFF. Written as DNA, the CDR3 is TGTGCCAGCAGCGTCGAGGGGGTCTACAATGAGCAGTTCTTC.

The chain couples TRBV6-5 to TRBJ2-1, with TRBD2 as a possible D gene (5 bases). Looked up from germline, CDR1 is MNHEY and CDR2 is SVGAGI. This CDR3 is built from 12 residues. V was cut by 4 bases and J by 7 bases, with 8 bases left in between. The CDR3 DNA sequence: TGTGCCAGCAGTTTGGGAGCAAATGAGCAGTTCTTC. It encodes CASSLGANEQFF.

The CDR3 DNA reads as TGTGCCAGCAGTTTCATGGCTAGCGGGGCCCATGAGCAGTTCTTC. Translated, it gives CASSFMASGAHEQFF. The J gene is TRBJ2-1, the V gene TRBV27; 9 bases fit TRBD2. The CDR3 totals 15 residues. Germline CDR1 and CDR2: MNHEY and SMNVEV (reference sequence). V was pared by 3 bases and J by 8 bases, with 8 bases of the junction left unmatched.

V gene TRBV19 combines with J gene TRBJ1-2; D is uncertain. V was pared by 7 bases and J by 7 bases, with 16 bases between. The CDR3 is made up of 13 amino acids. CDR1 and CDR2 from the germline V gene are LNHDA and SQIVND (reference sequence). The CDR3 loop reads CASNPRVGAGYTF. CDR3 nucleotide sequence: TGTGCCAGTAACCCTCGGGTCGGAGCTGGCTACACCTTC.

This clone occurred once. The chain joins TRBV7-3 to TRBJ1-3, with D hard to call. This CDR3 is 16 amino acids long. V was pared by 2 bases and J by 0 bases, with 11 bases between. Germline V gene lookup returns CDR1 SGHTA and CDR2 FQGTGA. Here the CDR3 DNA reads TGTGCCAGCAGCTTAGGCCCAATGAACTCTGGAAACACCATATATTTT. It is translated as CASSLGPMNSGNTIYF.

The V gene is TRBV28, the J gene TRBJ1-1, with 7 bases identical to TRBD1. The CDR3 has 15 amino acids. Looked up from germline, CDR1 is MDHEN and CDR2 is SYDVKM. Losses at the gene ends were 5 bases for V and 1 base for J; bases not matched to a gene: 7. The CDR3, as DNA: TGTGCCAGCAGTCTAGGGGGCGCAGGGAACACTGAAGCTTTCTTT. Amino acid sequence: CASSLGGAGNTEAFF. Full variable domain (rest looked up from reference TRBV28 and TRBJ1-1): DVKVTQSSRYLVKRTGEKVFLECVQDMDHENMFWYRQDPGLGLRLIYFSYDVKMKEKGDIPEGYSVSREKKERFSLILESASTNQTSMYLCASSLGGAGNTEAFFGQGTRLTVV.

The rearrangement links TRBV10-3 to TRBJ1-1; possibly TRBD1 for D (5 bases). V was shortened by 3 bases and J by 0 bases, with 11 bases between the two germline ends. The germline gives CDR1 ENHRY, CDR2 SYGVKD. CDR3 length: 15 residues. The CDR3 DNA reads TGTGCCATCAGTGATGCTGACAGTCTGAACACTGAAGCTTTCTTT. Translating gives CAISDADSLNTEAFF.

The rearrangement joins TRBV12-5 to TRBJ1-5, with 7 nucleotides matching TRBD1. The CDR3 runs to 20 residues. The germline V gene encodes CDR1 LGHNT and CDR2 FRNRAP. The V segment lost 0 bases and the J segment 3 bases; nucleotides outside the gene matches: 17. CDR3 bases: TGTGCTAGTGGTTTGGTACAATACCGTCCGGGACAGAAATACAATCAGCCCCAGCATTTT. It encodes CASGLVQYRPGQKYNQPQHF.

The J gene is TRBJ1-4, the V gene TRBV30; D may be TRBD1 (5 bases). Trimming pared 5 bases from V and 8 bases from J, leaving 15 bases between. Per germline, CDR1 GTSNPN and CDR2 SVGIG (reference sequence). This CDR3 region has 13 residues. The CDR3, as DNA: TGTGCCTGGGAAGACAGTGGGATGGAAAAACTGTTTTTT. Its protein product is CAWEDSGMEKLFF.

The chain is built from TRBV30 and TRBJ1-1; D is undetermined. Germline V lookup: CDR1 GTSNPN, CDR2 SVGIG (reference sequence). Trimming stripped 0 bases from V and 4 bases from J, with 9 bases between. The CDR3 totals 13 residues. CDR3 in DNA: TGTGCCTGGAGTGTAATTAAGAGCACTGAAGCTTTCTTT. Its translation is CAWSVIKSTEAFF.

V gene TRBV28 combines with J gene TRBJ2-3, with D maybe TRBD2 (6 bases). Trimming removed 6 bases from V and 3 bases from J, with 13 bases in between. Per the germline V gene, CDR1 is MDHEN and CDR2 is SYDVKM. CDR3 length: 14 amino acids. The CDR3 region has the DNA TGTGCCAGCAGCCGGGCCGGGGGAACAGATACGCAGTATTTT. Translated: CASSRAGGTDTQYF.

The rearrangement uses TRBV7-2 and TRBJ2-1; D possibly corresponds to TRBD1 (5 bases). This CDR3 is built from 16 residues. In germline, CDR1 is SGHTA, CDR2 FQGNSA. Trimming cost V 4 bases and J 7 bases, with 20 bases left between them. The DNA for the CDR3 is TGTGCCAGCAGCTCCTCAGGGTCCCCACTGGGAAATGAGCAGTTCTTC. Encoded protein: CASSSSGSPLGNEQFF.

The chain uses TRBV6-2 or TRBV6-3 and TRBJ1-5; possible D gene TRBD1, 5 bases. CDR3 size: 13 residues. The V and J ends lost 6 bases and 8 bases respectively, with 14 bases between them. Germline V gene sequence: CDR1 MNHEY, CDR2 SVGEGT. The CDR3 DNA follows: TGTGCCAGCAGCTTTGCGGGGCGCGAGCCCCAGCATTTT. Translating gives CASSFAGREPQHF.

The chain couples TRBV6-2 or TRBV6-3 to TRBJ2-6; 7 bases are a match to TRBD2. The ends lost 6 bases at V and 3 bases at J; junction bases unmatched: 11. The CDR3 is 17 residues long. Germline CDR1 and CDR2: MNHEY and SVGEGT. DNA of the CDR3: TGTGCCAGCAGCCGCCCCCCCGTAGCGGGTGGGGCCAACGTCCTGACTTTC. Amino acid sequence: CASSRPPVAGGANVLTF.

The V call is TRBV11-3, the J call TRBJ2-7; TRBD2 might be the D (6 bases). V was cut by 2 bases and J by 6 bases, with 11 bases left in between. The CDR3 contains 13 residues. The germline gives CDR1 SGHNT, CDR2 YENEEA. The CDR3 here is CASSLLRGAEQYF. The CDR3 nucleotides are TGTGCCAGCAGCTTATTGCGCGGGGCCGAGCAGTACTTC.